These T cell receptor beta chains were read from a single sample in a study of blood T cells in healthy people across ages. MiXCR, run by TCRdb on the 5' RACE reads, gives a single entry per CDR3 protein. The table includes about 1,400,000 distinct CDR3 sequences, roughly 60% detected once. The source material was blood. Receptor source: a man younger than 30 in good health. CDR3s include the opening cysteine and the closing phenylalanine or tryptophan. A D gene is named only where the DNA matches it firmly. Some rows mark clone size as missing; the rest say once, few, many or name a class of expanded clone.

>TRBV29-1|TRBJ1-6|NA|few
CSVASPGPNSPLHF
TGCAGCGTCGCGTCCCCAGGCCCCAATTCACCCCTCCACTTT
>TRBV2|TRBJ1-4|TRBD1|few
CASRRQGPNEKLFF
TGTGCCAGCAGGAGACAGGGTCCTAATGAAAAACTGTTTTTT
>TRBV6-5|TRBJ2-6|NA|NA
CASSYWSRSANVLTF
TGTGCCAGCAGTTACTGGTCCCGCTCGGCCAACGTCCTGACTTTC
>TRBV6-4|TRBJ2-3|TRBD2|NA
CASITGLAGEQGTDTQYF
TGTGCCAGCATTACCGGACTAGCGGGGGAACAGGGCACAGATACGCAGTATTTT
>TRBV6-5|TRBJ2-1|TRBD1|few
CASSYGQGRLGYNEQFF
TGTGCCAGCAGTTACGGACAGGGAAGGTTGGGGTACAATGAGCAGTTCTTC
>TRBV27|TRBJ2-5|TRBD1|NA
CASTSGQARETQYF
TGTGCCAGCACTTCGGGACAGGCGAGAGAGACCCAGTACTTC
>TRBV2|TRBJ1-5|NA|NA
CASSKDTSNQPQHF
TGTGCCAGCAGTAAGGACACGAGCAATCAGCCCCAGCATTTT
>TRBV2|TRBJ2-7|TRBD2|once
CASSPDTGGSGEQYF
TGTGCCAGCAGTCCCGATACGGGGGGATCGGGCGAGCAGTACTTC
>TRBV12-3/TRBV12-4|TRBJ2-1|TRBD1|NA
CASSSGTEGNEQFF
TGTGCCAGCAGTTCCGGGACAGAGGGCAATGAGCAGTTCTTC
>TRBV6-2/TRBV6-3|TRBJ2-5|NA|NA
CASSQTGTTGGETQYF
TGTGCCAGCAGCCAAACCGGGACGACCGGGGGTGAGACCCAGTACTTC
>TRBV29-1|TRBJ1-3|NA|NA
CSVGVSENTIYF
TGCAGCGTTGGGGTATCGGAAAACACCATATATTTT
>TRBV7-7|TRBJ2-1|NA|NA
CASSRGEVKGSNEQFF
TGTGCTAGCAGCCGCGGCGAGGTAAAAGGGTCCAATGAGCAGTTCTTC
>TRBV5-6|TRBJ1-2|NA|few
CASSLANRRSYTF
TGTGCCAGCAGCTTGGCCAATAGACGGAGCTACACCTTC
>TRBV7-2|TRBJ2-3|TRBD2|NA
CASSFTAGGPADTQYF
TGTGCCAGCAGCTTCACAGCGGGAGGGCCCGCAGATACGCAGTATTTT
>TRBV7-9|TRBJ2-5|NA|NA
CASSTQYF
TGTGCCAGCAGTACCCAGTACTTC
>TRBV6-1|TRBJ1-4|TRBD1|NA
CASRYTGGTNEKLFF
TGTGCCAGCAGATACACAGGGGGGACTAATGAAAAACTGTTTTTT
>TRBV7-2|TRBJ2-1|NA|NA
CASSLAGREGNEQFF
TGTGCCAGCAGCTTAGCGGGCAGGGAAGGGAATGAGCAGTTCTTC